This TCR beta chain appears in the sequencing data of a study of shared T cell receptors in the human thymus. Sequencing used immunoSEQ multiplex PCR; TCRdb keeps in-frame clones, though not all of them. Here the sample spans hundreds of thousands of clones, roughly 90% being singletons. Germline loops: CDR1 LNHDA, CDR2 SQIVND (reference sequence). The CDR3 covers 14 residues. J gave up 0 bases and V 6 bases, and 4 bases lay outside the gene matches. Separately, the same data were catalogued under a study of human thymus T cells. According to that study: Healthy Finnish infants undergoing corrective surgery for congenital heart defects were the donors. Surgeons resected thymus tissue during corrective heart surgery. Thymic and blood repertoires appeared to show biased V and J gene usage.

Sequenced: thymocytes. The TCR sequence derives from a boy under two years old with a congenital heart defect. This chain uses TRBV19 with TRBJ1-1; 7 bases are a match to TRBD1. CDR3 residues: CASRTGKMNTEAFF. CDR3 DNA: TGTGCCAGTAGGACAGGGAAGATGAACACTGAAGCTTTCTTT.